This passage covers 14 T cell receptor beta chains from one sample sequenced in a study of blood T cell repertoires in COVID-19. The data were produced by immunoSEQ multiplex PCR, yet TCRdb's version contains in-frame clones alone and is incomplete. The sample yields about 140,000 clones, about 70% seen once. Sample: peripheral blood. The receptors derive from a man aged 80 or over with acute or convalescent COVID-19.

The gene calls are TRBV27 and TRBJ1-2; D uncertain. V was cut by 1 base and J by 3 bases, with 15 bases left in between. CDR1 is MNHEY and CDR2 is SMNVEV in the germline V gene (reference sequence). The CDR3 has 16 residues. The DNA of the CDR3 is TGTGCCAGCAGTTTATTGGGCCCGGGAATCGACTATGGCTACACCTTC. Residues: CASSLLGPGIDYGYTF.

The V call is TRBV18, the J call TRBJ2-3; maybe TRBD2 (5 bases). CDR1 is KGHSH, CDR2 LQKENI, per germline. The CDR3 sequence is 14 residues long. V was shortened by 1 base and J by 3 bases, with 8 bases between the two germline ends. CDR3 DNA: TGTGCCAGCTCACCACTGGGAGCGACAGATACGCAGTATTTT. Translated: CASSPLGATDTQYF. The complete variable domain, with remaining parts taken from reference TRBV18 and TRBJ2-3, reads NAGVMQNPRHLVRRRGQEARLRCSPMKGHSHVYWYRQLPEEGLKFMVYLQKENIIDESGMPKERFSAEFPKEGPSILRIQQVVRGDSAAYFCASSPLGATDTQYFGPGTRLTVL.

This chain joins TRBV4-1 and TRBJ2-5; 8 nucleotides agree with TRBD2. Trimming took 0 bases from V and 3 from J; bases not matched to a gene: 3. Per the germline V gene, CDR1 is MGHRA and CDR2 is YSYEKL. The length of the CDR3 is 15 residues. CDR3 DNA sequence: TGCGCCAGCAGCCAAGACGGGACTAGAAAAGAGACCCAGTACTTC. It specifies CASSQDGTRKETQYF.

This chain links TRBV5-4 with TRBJ2-5; TRBD2 might be the D (6 bases). V lost 1 base, J lost 5 bases, and 15 bases lay in between. CDR1 SGHNT and CDR2 YYREEE come from the germline V gene (reference sequence). The CDR3 loop spans 15 amino acids. CDR3 sequence: CASSLSLAKFETQYF. The CDR3 DNA reads as TGTGCCAGCAGCTTGTCTCTAGCGAAGTTCGAGACCCAGTACTTC.

This rearrangement joins TRBV5-4 to TRBJ2-1; 10 positions match TRBD1. The CDR3 has 15 amino acids. The V gene end was trimmed by 4 bases and the J gene end by 3 bases; junction bases not matched to a gene: 4. Germline-derived CDR1 and CDR2 are SGHNT and YYREEE (reference sequence). The CDR3 DNA reads as TGTGCCAGCAGCCCCGGGACAGGGGTCTACAATGAGCAGTTCTTC. Protein product: CASSPGTGVYNEQFF.

This clone was observed a single time. The J gene is TRBJ1-4, the V gene TRBV30, with TRBD1 as a possible D gene (5 bases). Germline CDR1 and CDR2: GTSNPN and SVGIG (reference sequence). The CDR3 is 15 amino acids. Trimming removed 0 bases from V and 3 bases from J, with 11 bases in between. The CDR3 reads CAWSVLGGSNEKLFF. The CDR3 bases are TGTGCCTGGAGTGTACTCGGGGGGTCTAATGAAAAACTGTTTTTT.

The chain has TRBV6-2 or TRBV6-3 and TRBJ2-3; D call uncertain. The CDR3 spans 14 residues. Trimming left V 5 bases short and J 2 bases short, with 11 bases between. CDR1 and CDR2 (germline): MNHEY, SVGEGT. DNA for the CDR3: TGTGCCAGCAGTCCCCAGCGAATCACAGATACGCAGTATTTT. Translated: CASSPQRITDTQYF.

The rearrangement joins TRBV5-1 to TRBJ2-2, with 7 bases lining up with TRBD1. The germline gives CDR1 SGHRS, CDR2 YFSETQ. The ends lost 4 bases at V and 3 bases at J; junction bases unmatched: 6. The CDR3 is made up of 15 amino acids. Written as DNA, the CDR3 is TGCGCCAGCAGCACGGACAGGCACGACACCGGGGAGCTGTTTTTT. Its protein product is CASSTDRHDTGELFF.

The chain couples TRBV19 to TRBJ1-4; D uncertain. V was trimmed by 2 bases and J by 5 bases, leaving 9 bases between them. Germline V gives CDR1 LNHDA, CDR2 SQIVND (reference sequence). The CDR3 has 14 residues. The DNA of the CDR3 is TGTGCCAGTAGTATATCCGGGTCCAATGAAAAACTGTTTTTT. It codes for CASSISGSNEKLFF.

This clone was recorded a few times. The chain carries TRBV5-6 and TRBJ1-1; D call uncertain. Trimming cost V 0 bases and J 1 base, with 7 bases left between them. Germline values: CDR1 SGHDT, CDR2 YYEEEE. This CDR3 region has 14 residues. The CDR3 bases are TGTGCCAGCAGCTTGGGGCAGTGGAACACTGAAGCTTTCTTT. This encodes CASSLGQWNTEAFF.

The V call is TRBV6-6, the J call TRBJ1-1; D might be TRBD1 (6 bases). The germline gives CDR1 MNHNY, CDR2 SVGAGI (reference sequence). This CDR3 has 15 amino acids. Trimming took off 2 bases at V and 4 bases at J, with 14 bases between the two ends. The DNA for the CDR3 is TGTGCCAGCAGTTACGGGCGGGGGGGCACCACTGAAGCTTTCTTT. It encodes CASSYGRGGTTEAFF.

J is TRBJ1-4 and V is TRBV9; D possibly corresponds to TRBD1 (5 bases). Germline values: CDR1 SGDLS, CDR2 YYNGEE. CDR3 length equals 14 residues. Trimming removed 4 bases from V and 7 bases from J, with 14 bases in between. CDR3 protein: CASSTGGRTEKLFF. DNA for the CDR3: TGTGCCAGCAGCACGGGGGGACGTACTGAAAAACTGTTTTTT.

This chain uses TRBV7-9 with TRBJ2-4; perhaps TRBD1 as D (6 bases). The length of the CDR3 is 15 residues. Trimming stripped 5 bases from V and 0 bases from J, with 11 bases between. CDR1 is SEHNR, CDR2 FQNEAQ, per germline (reference sequence). DNA for the CDR3: TGTGCCAGCAGCATAGGGACACCAGCCAAAAACATTCAGTACTTC. As protein: CASSIGTPAKNIQYF.

In this sample, this clone turned up once. The V and J genes are TRBV28 and TRBJ1-2, with D perhaps TRBD1 (6 bases). CDR1 is MDHEN, CDR2 SYDVKM, per germline. V lost 4 bases to trimming and J lost 4 bases, with 13 bases between them. The CDR3 length is 14 residues. CDR3 sequence reads: CASSSPGVSYGYTF. In DNA form, the CDR3 reads TGTGCCAGCAGTTCTCCAGGGGTGAGCTATGGCTACACCTTC.